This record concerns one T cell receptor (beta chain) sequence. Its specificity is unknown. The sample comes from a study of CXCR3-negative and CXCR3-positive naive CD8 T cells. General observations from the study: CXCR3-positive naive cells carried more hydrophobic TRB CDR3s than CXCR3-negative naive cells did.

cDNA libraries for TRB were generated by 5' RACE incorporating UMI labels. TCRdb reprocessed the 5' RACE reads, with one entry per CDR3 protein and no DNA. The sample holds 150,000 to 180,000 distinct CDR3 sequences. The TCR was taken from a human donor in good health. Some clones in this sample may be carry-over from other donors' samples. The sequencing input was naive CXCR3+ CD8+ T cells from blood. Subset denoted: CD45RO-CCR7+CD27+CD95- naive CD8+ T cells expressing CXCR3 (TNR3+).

The CDR3 loop reads CASSLVGGDSPLHF. The chain carries TRBV7-2 and TRBJ1-6. This CDR3 has 14 residues. Germline V CDR1 and CDR2: SGHTA, FQGNSA.